The TCR beta chain described here comes from a study of beta chain features in type 1 diabetes. Study-wide results and caveats: With patients and controls alike, PCR might favor shorter templates to an equal degree.

V lost 1 base, J lost 4 bases, and 7 bases lay in between. Per germline, CDR1 SGHTA and CDR2 FQGNSA. The CDR3 sequence is 13 residues long. Note on this clone: Its antigen is unknown.

The entirety of the isolated RNA underwent reverse transcription, so expressed TCRB transcripts were sequenced. TCRdb's table, derived via immunoSEQ multiplex PCR, lists solely in-frame clones and lacks some. The table has hundreds of thousands of clones, about 15% seen once. This sequence joins TRBV7-2 and TRBJ1-2; no definite D call. The sequence was collected from a man aged 25 to 40 in good health. The sample consisted of naive CD4+ T cells from blood. The CDR3 sequence: CASSLGQIYGYTF. CDR3 coding DNA: TGTGCCAGCAGCTTAGGTCAGATCTATGGCTACACCTTC. Full variable domain (remainder filled in from reference TRBV7-2 and TRBJ1-2): GAGVSQSPSNKVTEKGKDVELRCDPISGHTALYWYRQSLGQGLEFLIYFQGNSAPDKSGLPSDRFSAERTGGSVSTLTIQRTQQEDSAVYLCASSLGQIYGYTFGSGTRLTVV.